Below are 5 T cell receptor beta chains sequenced from a single sample in a study of blood T cell repertoires in COVID-19 (TCRdb year 2020). The library relied on the immunoSEQ multiplex PCR assay. What TCRdb holds here is the immuneACCESS table cut down to in-frame rearrangements. Part of the clones is not present; checked against another copy, under half of the missing clones reflect an unresolved V gene, and the others are unexplained. The sample table records nearly 110,000 clones; more than 70% of these occur just once. The top ten clonotypes cover 4.2% of the sample. Sequencing input: peripheral blood. These receptor sequences come from a human donor in a cohort sampled during active COVID-19.

The V call is TRBV7-2, the J call TRBJ1-1, with 9 bases identical to TRBD1. Per the germline V gene, CDR1 is SGHTA and CDR2 is FQGNSA. The V and J ends lost 5 bases and 5 bases, in that order; junction bases with no gene match: 9. This CDR3 region has 15 residues. CDR3 in DNA: TGTGCCAGCAGCACCCGGACAGGGGCAAGGACTGAAGCTTTCTTT. Its translation is CASSTRTGARTEAFF. The variable domain in full, with the rest retrieved from reference TRBV7-2 and TRBJ1-1, is GAGVSQSPSNKVTEKGKDVELRCDPISGHTALYWYRQSLGQGLEFLIYFQGNSAPDKSGLPSDRFSAERTGGSVSTLTIQRTQQEDSAVYLCASSTRTGARTEAFFGQGTRLTVV.

This chain joins TRBV6-5 and TRBJ2-7, with TRBD1 as a possible D gene (5 bases). V gave up 6 bases and J gave up 0 bases, with 15 bases separating them. This CDR3 is 15 amino acids long. CDR1 and CDR2 from the germline V gene are MNHEY and SVGAGI. The CDR3 DNA reads TGTGCCAGCAGGACCGCGACAGCCGTCTCCTACGAGCAGTACTTC. Translating gives CASRTATAVSYEQYF.

The gene calls are TRBV11-2 and TRBJ2-2; TRBD2 agrees at 9 bases. The CDR3 runs to 17 residues. After removal of 1 base from V and 1 base from J, the junction contained 4 bases not matched to a gene. From germline, CDR1 is SGHAT and CDR2 FQNNGV. CDR3 nucleotide sequence: TGTGCCAGCAGCTTAGGGGCTAGCGGGAAGAACACCGGGGAGCTGTTTTTT. This sequence encodes CASSLGASGKNTGELFF.

The chain has TRBV28 and TRBJ2-1; D might be TRBD1 (6 bases). The CDR3 has 15 amino acids. Germline loops: CDR1 MDHEN, CDR2 SYDVKM. The V end lost 2 bases, the J end lost 4 bases, and 12 bases lay between the germline ends. The CDR3, as DNA: TGTGCCAGCAGTTTAAGGGGGATGGGGTACAATGAGCAGTTCTTC. It encodes CASSLRGMGYNEQFF.

The chain joins TRBV15 to TRBJ2-7, with D unresolved. Trimming shortened V by 3 bases and J by 6 bases, and 9 bases separated the two germline ends. Germline CDR1 reads LNHNV; CDR2 reads YYDKDF (reference sequence). CDR3 length: 12 amino acids. This CDR3 reads CATSREIGEQYF. The CDR3 region has the DNA TGTGCCACCAGCAGGGAGATCGGCGAGCAGTACTTC. Complete variable domain (other parts from reference TRBV15 and TRBJ2-7): DAMVIQNPRYQVTQFGKPVTLSCSQTLNHNVMYWYQQKSSQAPKLLFHYYDKDFNNEADTPDNFQSRRPNTSFCFLDIRSPGLGDTAMYLCATSREIGEQYFGPGTRLTVT.